These T cell receptor beta chains were read from a single sample in a study of blood T cell repertoires in COVID-19. Sequencing was performed with immunoSEQ multiplex PCR; in TCRdb, only in-frame clones are kept and a portion is missing. The profile shows some 40,000 clones, roughly nine tenths of them singletons. Sequencing used peripheral blood. The receptors were sampled from a man between 70 and 80 years old with acute or convalescent COVID-19. Each CDR3 is given with its conserved first and last residue. The D gene is left open where the match is weak. Clone sizes are given selectively: once, few, many, or a class where the clone is expanded.

J,D,size,V,DNA,CDR3
TRBJ1-2,.,.,TRBV10-3,TGTGCCATCAGTGAGTCGGGGGGGGATGGCTACACCTTC,CAISESGGDGYTF
TRBJ2-1,.,.,TRBV21-1,TGTGCCAGCAGCAGACACAGGGTAGGTGAGCAGTTCTTC,CASSRHRVGEQFF
TRBJ2-1,TRBD2,once,TRBV7-8,TGTGCCAGCAGCTTAGTCCCGGGAGGGCCTGCCGAGCAGTTCTTC,CASSLVPGGPAEQFF
TRBJ1-1,.,.,TRBV19,TGTGCCAGTACCCCCCCGTCGGGAGACACTGAAGCTTTCTTT,CASTPPSGDTEAFF
TRBJ2-1,.,.,TRBV12-3/TRBV12-4,TGTGCCAGCAGTGCCAGTTACAATGAGCAGTTCTTC,CASSASYNEQFF
TRBJ2-1,.,.,TRBV9,TGTGCCAGCAGCGTCGACAGCAACTCCTACAATGAGCAGTTCTTC,CASSVDSNSYNEQFF
TRBJ2-7,TRBD1,.,TRBV29-1,TGCAGCGTTGAAGATTATCGGACAGGGGTCTTCGAGCAGTACTTC,CSVEDYRTGVFEQYF
TRBJ2-3,.,.,TRBV7-3,TGTGCCAGCAGCCCAAGGGACACCGCTAGCACAGATACGCAGTATTTT,CASSPRDTASTDTQYF
TRBJ2-2,TRBD1,.,TRBV3-1/TRBV3-2,TGTGCCAGCAGCCGAAGCGGCAGGGGGCATACCGGGGAGCTGTTTTTT,CASSRSGRGHTGELFF
TRBJ2-3,TRBD2,.,TRBV28,TGTGCCAGCAGTCCCCGGGGGAGGGGAAGCACAGATACGCAGTATTTT,CASSPRGRGSTDTQYF
TRBJ1-2,.,.,TRBV4-3,TGCGCCAGCAGCCAAGTGGGCAGTAACTATGGCTACACCTTC,CASSQVGSNYGYTF
TRBJ2-7,TRBD1,.,TRBV2,TGTGCCAGCAGTGATTGGGACAGCTCCTACGAGCAGTACTTC,CASSDWDSSYEQYF
TRBJ1-1,.,.,TRBV7-9,TGTGCCAGCAGCTTAGGAGGCGGAGACACTGAAGCTTTCTTT,CASSLGGGDTEAFF
TRBJ1-3,.,.,TRBV4-1,TGCGCCAGCAGCCAAGAGGCAGCTGGAAACACCATATATTTT,CASSQEAAGNTIYF
TRBJ2-5,TRBD1,.,TRBV13,TGTGCCAGCAGCTTACAGGGGGATCTAGAGACCCAGTACTTC,CASSLQGDLETQYF
TRBJ1-1,TRBD1,.,TRBV6-1,TGTGCCAGCAGTGTAAGGGACAGACTCATGAACACTGAAGCTTTCTTT,CASSVRDRLMNTEAFF
TRBJ1-2,.,few,TRBV7-9,TGTGCCAGCACTCAGAACTATGGCTACACCTTC,CASTQNYGYTF
TRBJ1-2,.,.,TRBV2,TGTGCCAGCATCGAACGCGGATCGGGTGGCTACACCTTC,CASIERGSGGYTF
TRBJ2-7,TRBD1,.,TRBV9,TGTGCCAGCAGCATGGGACAGGGGGCTCGGGAGCAGTACTTC,CASSMGQGAREQYF
TRBJ2-5,TRBD2,once,TRBV28,TGTGCCAGCAGTTTGTTAGCGGGCTACCAAGAGACCCAGTACTTC,CASSLLAGYQETQYF
TRBJ2-3,TRBD2,.,TRBV14,TGTGCCAGCAGCCAAACCTTAGCGGGAGATCAGTATTTT,CASSQTLAGDQYF
TRBJ2-2,TRBD2,.,TRBV9,TGTGCCAGCAGCGTAGCTCGGAGCGGGAGGGCCTCTGGGGAGCTGTTTTTT,CASSVARSGRASGELFF
TRBJ2-7,TRBD2,few,TRBV29-1,TGCAGCGTTGGACTAGCGGGAGGCTACGAGCAGTACTTC,CSVGLAGGYEQYF
TRBJ1-2,.,.,TRBV28,TGTGCCAGCAGTGGACACACCGACTATGGCTACACCTTC,CASSGHTDYGYTF
TRBJ1-6,.,.,TRBV6-2/TRBV6-3,TGTGCCAGCAGCAGAACCAGGGATTCACCCCTCCACTTT,CASSRTRDSPLHF
TRBJ2-1,TRBD1,.,TRBV5-4,TGTGCCAGCAGCTCACCGGTCATCCCGGACAGGGGGAACAATGAGCAGTTCTTC,CASSSPVIPDRGNNEQFF
TRBJ2-7,TRBD2,once,TRBV19,TGTGCCAGTAGTAGGGGTAGCGGGAGGACCTCCTACGAGCAGTACTTC,CASSRGSGRTSYEQYF
TRBJ2-1,TRBD2,.,TRBV6-2/TRBV6-3,TGTGCCAGCAGCGGGTGGCGGGAGAAGAATGAGCAGTTCTTC,CASSGWREKNEQFF
TRBJ2-7,TRBD1,.,TRBV10-3,TGTGCCATCAGTGAGTCTGGGGCAGGGGGCGACTACGAGCAGTACTTC,CAISESGAGGDYEQYF
TRBJ2-7,TRBD1,.,TRBV12-3/TRBV12-4,TGTGCCAGCAGATTGACAGGGTCGAGCGAGCAGTACTTC,CASRLTGSSEQYF
TRBJ2-7,TRBD1,.,TRBV9,TGTGCCAGCAGCCCGAGACAGGGAACTACCTACGAGCAGTACTTC,CASSPRQGTTYEQYF
TRBJ1-5,.,once,TRBV4-1,TGCGCCAGCAGCCAAGATGAGGAGGGCCAAAATCAGCCCCAGCATTTT,CASSQDEEGQNQPQHF
TRBJ2-7,TRBD1,.,TRBV2,TGTGCCAGCAGTAGGGACAGGGGGCCCGCCTACGAGCAGTACTTC,CASSRDRGPAYEQYF
TRBJ2-2,TRBD1,.,TRBV11-2,TGTGCCAGCAGCGCGCCACAGGGGTTAAACACCGGGGAGCTGTTTTTT,CASSAPQGLNTGELFF
TRBJ2-7,.,.,TRBV20-1,TGCAGTGCTAGTAACTCCGCACGAAGAAGCCTACGGGAGCAGTACTTC,CSASNSARRSLREQYF
TRBJ2-1,TRBD2,.,TRBV7-9,TGTGCCAGCAGCTTCAGCCCCCTAGCGGAGACAAACAATGAGCAGTTCTTC,CASSFSPLAETNNEQFF
TRBJ2-1,TRBD2,.,TRBV4-2,TGTGCCAGCAGCCCTCTTGTAGCGGGGTTCGTTGATGAGCAGTTCTTC,CASSPLVAGFVDEQFF
TRBJ2-1,.,.,TRBV7-2,TGTGCCAGCAGCCAAAGGGGGGGCGGAATTCTCAATGAGCAGTTCTTC,CASSQRGGGILNEQFF
TRBJ2-2,TRBD2,.,TRBV24-1,TGTGCCACCAGTGATTTGCAGGGAGGGACCCGGGAGCTGTTTTTT,CATSDLQGGTRELFF
TRBJ2-1,TRBD2,.,TRBV18,TGTGCCAGCTCGCCAATTAGCGGGAGGCCTTCGAATGAGCAGTTCTTC,CASSPISGRPSNEQFF
TRBJ1-1,.,once,TRBV7-2,TGTGCCAGCAGACCCCGGGCCTCAGGGAATCCTGAAGCTTTCTTT,CASRPRASGNPEAFF